The entry that follows covers one T cell receptor beta chain sequence. What it binds is unknown. The study included ophthalmopathy patients with Clinical Activity Score at least 3, NOSPECS grade at least 4 and duration under 3 months. Uncontrolled infection, other autoimmune disease, pregnancy or lactation led to exclusion. This entry belongs to a study of T cells in Graves' hyperthyroidism and ophthalmopathy. Notes on the study in general: The model anticipated ophthalmopathy a median around six months pre-onset. Separation of ophthalmopathy from stable hyperthyroidism was achieved by a 13 V-J model.

Germline assignment: CDR1 SGDLS and CDR2 YYNGEE. V was clipped by 0 bases and J by 2 bases, with 12 bases between them. The CDR3 is 16 residues long. Amplification of TCR beta CDR3 regions used RNA as the template. Initially, a first-round RT-PCR of the TCR CDR3 employed the HTBI primer set. TCRdb re-analysed the multiplex PCR reads in MiXCR, keeping a single row per CDR3 protein. The table has some 300,000 distinct CDR3 sequences, around a fifth seen once. The sequenced sample consisted of blood. The V gene is TRBV9, the J gene TRBJ2-1; D unclear. This clonotype was sampled from a man aged 50 to 59 with Graves' ophthalmopathy. CDR3 protein: CASSVGSPLTYNEQFF. The CDR3 coding sequence is TGTGCCAGCAGCGTAGGTTCCCCGCTGACCTACAATGAGCAGTTCTTC.